This T cell receptor beta chain was identified in a study of beta chain features in type 1 diabetes. Investigators reverse transcribed all isolated RNA, so they sequenced expressed TCRB transcripts. Clones were read by immunoSEQ multiplex PCR, and TCRdb kept only the in-frame ones, dropping some. The sample shows some 140,000 clones, about 10% of them seen only once. The CDR3 loop spans 14 amino acids. Germline assignment: CDR1 LNHDA and CDR2 SQIVND (reference sequence). V was shortened by 5 bases and J by 3 bases, with 14 bases between the two germline ends. The clonotype comes from a young man in good health. Sequenced sample: central memory CD4+ T cells from blood. The chain is built from TRBV19 and TRBJ2-7; D unresolved. The CDR3 loop is CASSLHDIFYEQYF. CDR3 DNA sequence: TGTGCCAGTAGTCTCCACGACATCTTCTACGAGCAGTACTTC.